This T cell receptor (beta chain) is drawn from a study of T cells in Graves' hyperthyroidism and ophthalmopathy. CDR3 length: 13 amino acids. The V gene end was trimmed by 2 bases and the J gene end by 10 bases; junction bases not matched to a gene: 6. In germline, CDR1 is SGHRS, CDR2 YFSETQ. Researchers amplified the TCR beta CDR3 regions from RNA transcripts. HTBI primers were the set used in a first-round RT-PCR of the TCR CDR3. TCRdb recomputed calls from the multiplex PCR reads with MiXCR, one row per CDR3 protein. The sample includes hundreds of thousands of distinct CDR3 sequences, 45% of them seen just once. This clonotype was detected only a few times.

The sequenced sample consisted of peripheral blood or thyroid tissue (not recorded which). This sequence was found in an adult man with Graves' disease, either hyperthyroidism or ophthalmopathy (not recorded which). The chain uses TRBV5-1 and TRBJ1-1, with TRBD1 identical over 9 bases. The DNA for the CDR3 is TGCGCCAGCAGCTTCGGACAACAGGGGGCAGCTTTCTTT. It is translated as CASSFGQQGAAFF.